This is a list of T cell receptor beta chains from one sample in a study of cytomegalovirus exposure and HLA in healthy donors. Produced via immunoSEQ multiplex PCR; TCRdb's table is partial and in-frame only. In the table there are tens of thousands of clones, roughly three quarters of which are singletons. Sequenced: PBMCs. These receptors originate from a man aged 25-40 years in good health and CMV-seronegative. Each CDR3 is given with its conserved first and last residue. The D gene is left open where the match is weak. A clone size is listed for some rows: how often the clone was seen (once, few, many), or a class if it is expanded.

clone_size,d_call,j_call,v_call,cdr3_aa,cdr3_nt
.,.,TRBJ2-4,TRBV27,CASSSAPGLAKNIQYF,TGTGCCAGCAGTTCGGCTCCTGGGCTAGCCAAAAACATTCAGTACTTC
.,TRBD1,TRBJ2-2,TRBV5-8,CASSPIPGTGANTGELFF,TGTGCCAGCAGCCCAATACCAGGGACAGGGGCGAACACCGGGGAGCTGTTTTTT
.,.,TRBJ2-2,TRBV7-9,CASSLAQENTGELFF,TGTGCCAGCAGCTTAGCCCAGGAGAACACCGGGGAGCTGTTTTTT
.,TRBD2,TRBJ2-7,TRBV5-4,CASSNLGGGRALEQYF,TGTGCCAGCAGTAATCTTGGCGGCGGGAGGGCCCTCGAGCAGTACTTC
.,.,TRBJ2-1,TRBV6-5,CASRTTPDSYEQFF,TGTGCCAGCAGAACAACCCCGGACAGCTATGAGCAGTTCTTC
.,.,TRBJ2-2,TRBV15,CATSLARTNTGELFF,TGTGCCACCAGCCTTGCCAGGACGAACACCGGGGAGCTGTTTTTT
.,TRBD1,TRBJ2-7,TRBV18,CASSPFTPGQGHYEQYF,TGTGCCAGCTCACCATTCACCCCGGGACAGGGACACTACGAGCAGTACTTC
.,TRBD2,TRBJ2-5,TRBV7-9,CASRGGWETSGTQETQYF,TGTGCCAGCAGAGGGGGCTGGGAGACTAGCGGGACCCAAGAGACCCAGTACTTC
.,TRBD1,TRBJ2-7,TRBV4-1,CASSQGTGGTYEQYF,TGCGCCAGCAGCCAAGGGACAGGGGGAACCTACGAGCAGTACTTC
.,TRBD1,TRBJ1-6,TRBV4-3,CASSQDRTGRNSPLHF,TGCGCCAGCAGCCAGGATCGGACAGGGCGGAATTCACCCCTCCACTTT
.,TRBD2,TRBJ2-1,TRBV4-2,CASSLAGSSYNEQFF,TGTGCCAGCAGCCTAGCGGGAAGCTCCTACAATGAGCAGTTCTTC
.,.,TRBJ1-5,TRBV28,CASSQALGENQPQHF,TGTGCCAGCAGCCAAGCGCTAGGGGAAAATCAGCCCCAGCATTTT
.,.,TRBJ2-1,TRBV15,CATSYRQGGEQFF,TGTGCCACCAGCTACCGACAGGGAGGTGAGCAGTTCTTC
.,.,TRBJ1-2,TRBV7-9,CASSKPGGYTF,TGTGCCAGCTCAAAACCGGGGGGCTACACCTTC
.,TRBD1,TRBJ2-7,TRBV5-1,CASSFSGQMTLRSGNEQYF,TGCGCCAGCAGCTTTTCGGGACAGATGACATTACGATCCGGGAACGAGCAGTACTTC
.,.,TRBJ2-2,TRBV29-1,CSVRTSGASGELFF,TGCAGCGTAAGGACATCAGGCGCGAGTGGGGAGCTGTTTTTT
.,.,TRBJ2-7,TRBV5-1,CASSLSGRRGPSYEQYF,TGCGCCAGCAGCTTGTCGGGGCGGCGGGGACCCTCCTACGAGCAGTACTTC
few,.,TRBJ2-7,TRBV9,CASSVRSQNYEQYF,TGTGCCAGCAGCGTACGGTCACAGAACTACGAGCAGTACTTC
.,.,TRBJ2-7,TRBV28,CASSPGHLSSYEQYF,TGTGCCAGCAGCCCTGGGCACCTGAGCTCCTACGAGCAGTACTTC
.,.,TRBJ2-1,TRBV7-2,CASSLMTSSYNEQFF,TGTGCCAGCAGCTTGATGACTAGTTCCTACAATGAGCAGTTCTTC
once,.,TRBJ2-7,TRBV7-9,CASSITGTNYEQYF,TGTGCCAGCAGCATTACCGGGACAAACTACGAGCAGTACTTC
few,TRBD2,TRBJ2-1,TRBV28,CASSFDKGAGGPYNEQFF,TGTGCCAGCAGTTTTGACAAGGGGGCGGGGGGGCCCTACAATGAGCAGTTCTTC